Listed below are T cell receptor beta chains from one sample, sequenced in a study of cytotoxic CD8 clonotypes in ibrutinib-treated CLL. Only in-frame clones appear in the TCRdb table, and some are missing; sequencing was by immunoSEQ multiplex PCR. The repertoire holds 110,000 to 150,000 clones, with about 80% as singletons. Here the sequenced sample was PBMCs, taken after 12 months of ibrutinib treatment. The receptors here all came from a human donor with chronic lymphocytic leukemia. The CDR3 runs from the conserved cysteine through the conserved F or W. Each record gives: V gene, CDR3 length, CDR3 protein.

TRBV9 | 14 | CASSSRGGHEKLFF
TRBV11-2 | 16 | CASSRTGTNGGETQYF
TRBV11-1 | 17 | CASSSRGGAGGYNEQFF
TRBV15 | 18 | CATSRWEGLAGFQETQYF
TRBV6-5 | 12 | CASRRRGGKLFF
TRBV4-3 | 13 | CASSQVLSPEQYF
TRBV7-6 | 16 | CASSLAGTHFLDEQYF
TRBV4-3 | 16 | CASSQVWRASTGELFF
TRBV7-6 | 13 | CASFSGRANEQFF
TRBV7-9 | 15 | CASSQGQSGFYEQYF
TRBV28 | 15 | CASSPRDYPYNEQFF
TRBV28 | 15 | CASSPGPLADYEQYF
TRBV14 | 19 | CASSQDPAGGVFGTDTQYF
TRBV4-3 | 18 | CASSPTRRSGGSTDTQYF
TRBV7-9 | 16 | CASSPGRSSGDYEQYF
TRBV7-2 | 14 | CASSLVPGSYEQYF